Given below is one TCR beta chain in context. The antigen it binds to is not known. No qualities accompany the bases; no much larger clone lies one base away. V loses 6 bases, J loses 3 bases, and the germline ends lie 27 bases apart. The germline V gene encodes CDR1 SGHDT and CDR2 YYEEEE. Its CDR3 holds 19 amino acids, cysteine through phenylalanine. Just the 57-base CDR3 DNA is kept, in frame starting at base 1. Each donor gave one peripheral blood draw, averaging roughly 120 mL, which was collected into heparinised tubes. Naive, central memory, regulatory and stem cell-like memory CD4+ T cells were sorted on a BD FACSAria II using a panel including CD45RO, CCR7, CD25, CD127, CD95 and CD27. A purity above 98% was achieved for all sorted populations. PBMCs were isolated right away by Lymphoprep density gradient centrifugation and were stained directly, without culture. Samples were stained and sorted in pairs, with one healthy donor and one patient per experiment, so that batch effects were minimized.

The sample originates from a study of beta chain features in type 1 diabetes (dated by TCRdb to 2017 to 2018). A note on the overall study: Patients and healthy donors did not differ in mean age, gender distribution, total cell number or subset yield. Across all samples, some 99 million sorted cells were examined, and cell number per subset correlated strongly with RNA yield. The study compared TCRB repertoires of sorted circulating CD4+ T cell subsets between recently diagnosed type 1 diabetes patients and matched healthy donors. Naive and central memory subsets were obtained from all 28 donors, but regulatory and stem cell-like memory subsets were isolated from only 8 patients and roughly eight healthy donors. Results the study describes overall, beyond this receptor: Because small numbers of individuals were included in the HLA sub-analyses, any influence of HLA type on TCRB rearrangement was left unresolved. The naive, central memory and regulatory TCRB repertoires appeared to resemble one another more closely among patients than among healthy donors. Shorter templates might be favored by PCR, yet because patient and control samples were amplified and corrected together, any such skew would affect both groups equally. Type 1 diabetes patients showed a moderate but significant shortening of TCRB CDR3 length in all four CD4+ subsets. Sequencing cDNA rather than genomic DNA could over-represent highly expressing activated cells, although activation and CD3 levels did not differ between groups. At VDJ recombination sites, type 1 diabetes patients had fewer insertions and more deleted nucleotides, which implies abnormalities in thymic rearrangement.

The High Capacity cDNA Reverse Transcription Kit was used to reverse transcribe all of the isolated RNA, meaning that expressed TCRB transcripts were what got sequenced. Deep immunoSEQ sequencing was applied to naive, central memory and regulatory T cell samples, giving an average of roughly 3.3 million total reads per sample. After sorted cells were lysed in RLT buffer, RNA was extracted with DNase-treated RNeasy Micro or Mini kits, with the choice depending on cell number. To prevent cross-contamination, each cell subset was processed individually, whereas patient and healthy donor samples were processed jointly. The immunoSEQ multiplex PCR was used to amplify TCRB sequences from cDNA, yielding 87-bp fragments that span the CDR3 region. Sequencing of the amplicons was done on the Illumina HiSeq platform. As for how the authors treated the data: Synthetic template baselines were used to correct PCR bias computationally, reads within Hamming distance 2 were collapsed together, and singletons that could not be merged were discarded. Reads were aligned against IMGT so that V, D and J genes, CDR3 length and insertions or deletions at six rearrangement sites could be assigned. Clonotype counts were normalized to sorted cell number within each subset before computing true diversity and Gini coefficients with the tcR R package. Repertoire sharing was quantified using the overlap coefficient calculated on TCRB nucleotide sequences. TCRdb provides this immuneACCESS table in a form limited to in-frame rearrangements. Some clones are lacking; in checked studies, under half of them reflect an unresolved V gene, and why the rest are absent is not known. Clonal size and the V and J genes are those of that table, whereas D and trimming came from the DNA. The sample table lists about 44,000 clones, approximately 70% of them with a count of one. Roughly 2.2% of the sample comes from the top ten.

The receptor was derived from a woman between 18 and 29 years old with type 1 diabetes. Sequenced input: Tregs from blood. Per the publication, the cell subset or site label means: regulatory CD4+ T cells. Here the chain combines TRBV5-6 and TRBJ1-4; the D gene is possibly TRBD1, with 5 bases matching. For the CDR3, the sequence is CASILVIRDRKIPNEKLFF. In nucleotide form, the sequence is TGTGCCAGCATCCTAGTCATCCGTGACAGAAAGATTCCTAATGAAAAACTGTTTTTT.